This is a list of T cell receptor beta chains from one sample in a study of tumor and adjacent non-tumor tissue in lung cancer. TCRdb re-analysed the multiplex PCR reads in MiXCR, keeping a single row per CDR3 protein. This sample has 100,000 to 120,000 distinct CDR3 sequences, with 75% to 90% found just once. Sequences were obtained from lung tumor tissue. All receptors derive from a man between 65 and 85 years old with non-small cell lung cancer. Both conserved end residues are part of each CDR3. The order of the fields is D gene, V gene, clone size, J gene, CDR3 protein, CDR3 DNA. A D gene is named only where the DNA matches it firmly. Only part of the rows carry a size: once, few, many, or a class if the clone is expanded.

d_call: .; v_call: TRBV11-2; clone_size: .; j_call: TRBJ2-1; cdr3_aa: CASSNIWGVISQSEQFF; cdr3_nt: TGTGCCAGCAGCAACATATGGGGGGTTATCTCCCAGAGTGAGCAGTTCTTC
d_call: .; v_call: TRBV11-3; clone_size: .; j_call: TRBJ2-1; cdr3_aa: CVSSLCPTGGRGEQFF; cdr3_nt: TGTGTCAGCAGCTTATGTCCCACGGGGGGCAGGGGTGAGCAGTTCTTC
d_call: .; v_call: TRBV11-2; clone_size: .; j_call: TRBJ2-5; cdr3_aa: CASSLGVSRVQETQYF; cdr3_nt: TGTGCCAGTAGCTTAGGGGTTAGCAGGGTACAAGAGACCCAGTACTTC
d_call: .; v_call: TRBV20-1; clone_size: many; j_call: TRBJ2-4; cdr3_aa: CSARSTPAKNIQYF; cdr3_nt: TGCAGTGCTAGGAGTACACCAGCCAAAAACATTCAGTACTTC
d_call: TRBD2; v_call: TRBV6-2/TRBV6-3; clone_size: .; j_call: TRBJ2-2; cdr3_aa: CASNPLLGLAENSAELFF; cdr3_nt: TGTGCCAGCAATCCCCTCCTTGGACTAGCGGAGAACAGCGCGGAGCTGTTTTTT
d_call: .; v_call: TRBV11-2; clone_size: .; j_call: TRBJ2-7; cdr3_aa: CASSPPARTPTYELYF; cdr3_nt: TGTGCCAGCAGCCCCCCCGCCAGGACACCGACCTACGAGCTCTACTTC
d_call: TRBD2; v_call: TRBV4-2; clone_size: .; j_call: TRBJ2-7; cdr3_aa: CACSPLGLAGGREQYF; cdr3_nt: TGTGCCTGCAGCCCACTGGGACTAGCGGGAGGAAGGGAGCAGTACTTC
d_call: .; v_call: TRBV29-1; clone_size: large; j_call: TRBJ1-1; cdr3_aa: CSVVAERPEAFF; cdr3_nt: TGCAGCGTTGTGGCGGAGAGGCCTGAAGCTTTCTTT
d_call: .; v_call: TRBV2; clone_size: .; j_call: TRBJ2-7; cdr3_aa: CASSDRVFFYEQYF; cdr3_nt: TGTGCCAGCAGTGATAGGGTCTTTTTCTACGAGCAGTACTTC
d_call: .; v_call: TRBV6-1; clone_size: .; j_call: TRBJ1-1; cdr3_aa: CAITEGRRHTEAFF; cdr3_nt: TGCGCCATCACCGAAGGTCGGCGGCACACTGAAGCTTTCTTC
d_call: .; v_call: TRBV4-1; clone_size: .; j_call: TRBJ1-4; cdr3_aa: CASRRDKITNEKLFF; cdr3_nt: TGCGCCAGCAGGCGGGACAAAATAACTAATGAAAAACTGTTTTTT
d_call: .; v_call: TRBV4-2; clone_size: once; j_call: TRBJ2-5; cdr3_aa: CASSQGAESYVETQYF; cdr3_nt: TGTGCCAGCAGCCAAGGAGCGGAGTCCTATGTGGAGACCCAGTACTTC
d_call: .; v_call: TRBV4-1; clone_size: .; j_call: TRBJ1-1; cdr3_aa: CASSLWVLANIEALF; cdr3_nt: TGCGCCAGCAGCCTCTGGGTACTGGCGAACATTGAAGCTCTCTTT
d_call: .; v_call: TRBV28; clone_size: few; j_call: TRBJ1-1; cdr3_aa: CASSTDVRGRITEAFF; cdr3_nt: TGTGCCAGCAGTACCGACGTCCGCGGTCGTATCACCGAAGCTTTCTTT
d_call: .; v_call: TRBV4-2; clone_size: .; j_call: TRBJ2-7; cdr3_aa: CASSQTGGAGSYSKKYF; cdr3_nt: TGTGCCAGCAGCCAAACAGGGGGGGCTGGCTCCTATTCCAAGAAGTACTTC
d_call: TRBD2; v_call: TRBV11-3; clone_size: .; j_call: TRBJ2-1; cdr3_aa: CASSLLGTSGGYSEQFF; cdr3_nt: TGTGCTAGCAGCCTCCTAGGGACTAGCGGTGGCTACAGTGAGCAGTTCTTC
d_call: TRBD1; v_call: TRBV10-2; clone_size: .; j_call: TRBJ1-5; cdr3_aa: CARKTDRDGCNQPRHF; cdr3_nt: TGCGCCAGGAAAACCGACAGGGATGGTTGCAATCAGCCCCGGCATTTT
d_call: .; v_call: TRBV29-1; clone_size: .; j_call: TRBJ2-5; cdr3_aa: CSVADGFKETQYF; cdr3_nt: TGCAGCGTGGCCGACGGGTTCAAAGAGACCCAGTACTTT
d_call: TRBD1; v_call: TRBV4-1; clone_size: .; j_call: TRBJ2-2; cdr3_aa: CASRPNGIRGHSNTGELFF; cdr3_nt: TGCGCCAGCAGACCAAACGGAATAAGGGGGCATTCGAACACCGGGGAGCTGTTTTTT
d_call: .; v_call: TRBV14; clone_size: .; j_call: TRBJ1-2; cdr3_aa: CASSLGRYDYTF; cdr3_nt: TGTGCCAGCAGCCTAGGTCGTTATGACTACACCTTC
d_call: TRBD1; v_call: TRBV4-1; clone_size: .; j_call: TRBJ2-2; cdr3_aa: CASSLRTGVDLGELFF; cdr3_nt: TGCGCCAGCAGCCTCCGGACAGGGGTCGACCTCGGAGAGCTGTTTTTT
d_call: .; v_call: TRBV6-2/TRBV6-3; clone_size: .; j_call: TRBJ2-7; cdr3_aa: CASRNTAGTRWSELYF; cdr3_nt: TGTGCCAGCAGGAATACTGCCGGGACTCGGTGGAGCGAGCTGTACTTC
d_call: .; v_call: TRBV5-4; clone_size: .; j_call: TRBJ2-5; cdr3_aa: CASSAAGLQETQCF; cdr3_nt: TGTGCCAGCAGCGCCGCAGGACTGCAAGAGACCCAGTGCTTC
d_call: TRBD2; v_call: TRBV6-6; clone_size: .; j_call: TRBJ2-1; cdr3_aa: CAISSGEAGTNEQFF; cdr3_nt: TGTGCCATCAGTTCTGGGGAAGCGGGAACCAATGAGCAGTTCTTC
d_call: .; v_call: TRBV6-2/TRBV6-3; clone_size: few; j_call: TRBJ1-5; cdr3_aa: CASSYHRENQPQYF; cdr3_nt: TGTGCCAGCAGTTATCACAGGGAAAATCAGCCCCAGTACTTT
d_call: TRBD2; v_call: TRBV29-1; clone_size: once; j_call: TRBJ2-3; cdr3_aa: CGANPTSGGTATQYF; cdr3_nt: TGCGGCGCAAACCCGACTAGCGGGGGCACAGCTACGCAGTATTTT
d_call: .; v_call: TRBV4-2; clone_size: once; j_call: TRBJ2-1; cdr3_aa: CSSSGGGSFNEQFF; cdr3_nt: TGTTCCAGCAGTGGGGGTGGTAGTTTCAATGAGCAGTTCTTC
d_call: .; v_call: TRBV14; clone_size: .; j_call: TRBJ2-2; cdr3_aa: CASSLRGEELFF; cdr3_nt: TGTGCCAGCAGCCTTCGTGGCGAGGAGCTGTTTTTT
d_call: .; v_call: TRBV14; clone_size: .; j_call: TRBJ1-1; cdr3_aa: CSSSLGQWNTDAFF; cdr3_nt: TGTTCCAGCAGCCTAGGACAGTGGAACACTGATGCTTTCTTT
d_call: .; v_call: TRBV29-1; clone_size: .; j_call: TRBJ2-5; cdr3_aa: CSVAGAAKTQYF; cdr3_nt: TGCAGCGTTGCCGGGGCGGCGAAGACCCAATACTTC
d_call: TRBD1; v_call: TRBV6-2/TRBV6-3; clone_size: .; j_call: TRBJ2-7; cdr3_aa: CASSSQRGLYSYGHHF; cdr3_nt: TGTGCCAGCAGTTCCCAGAGGGGGCTCTACAGCTACGGGCATCACTTC